This T cell receptor beta chain was observed in a study of blood T cell repertoires in COVID-19. The table came from immunoSEQ multiplex PCR; TCRdb's copy has only in-frame clones and leaves some out. The sample holds approximately 16,000 clones, roughly 80% seen once. This clone was found once. An end of the junction does not agree with germline; a read error may underlie this. This CDR3 comprises 13 residues. The germline CDR1 and CDR2 sequences are LGHDT and YNNKEL (reference sequence). The clonotype originates from a human donor in a cohort sampled during active COVID-19. Source material: peripheral blood. This sequence joins TRBV3-1 (or the pseudogene TRBV3-2) and TRBJ2-7; a possible D gene is TRBD2 (5 bases). The CDR3: CASGHGVSNEQYF. The CDR3, as DNA: TGTGCCAGCGGCCACGGGGTATCTAACGAGCAGTACTTC.